The 9 T cell receptor beta chains below were found in one sample sequenced in a study of T-cell reconstitution after alpha-beta-depleted transplantation in children (dated by TCRdb to between 2015 and 2016). The sample's treatment or condition, from its label and the paper: allogeneic hematopoietic cell transplantation with graft depleted of TCRalphabeta T cells and CD19 B cells. The library was built by means of PCR. The instrument was an Illumina HiSeq 2500. To normalize quantification of the TCRbeta repertoire, the TCR libraries were built with molecular barcoding that relied on unique molecular identifiers. TCRdb reprocessing: public reads trimmed at Q25 with fastp, clones called with MiXCR, in-frame beta chains kept. Each CDR3 protein gets just one entry, which takes the most common genes and DNA from the rows behind it. The sample has about 300,000 distinct CDR3 sequences on record, 10% of them singletons. The ten largest clones take up less than 9% of the sample.

Sample: PBMCs, taken before TCRalphabeta/CD19-depleted stem cell transplant. The receptors were gathered from a boy under two years old with acute myeloid leukemia, due to receive a stem cell transplant.

This clonotype was observed at least ten times. J is TRBJ1-3 and V is TRBV4-3; D is unresolved. The germline CDR1 and CDR2 sequences are LGHNA and YSLEER. CDR3 length: 12 amino acids. V was cut by 2 bases and J by 3 bases, with 2 bases left in between. The CDR3 nucleotides read TGCGCCAGCAGCCAATATGGAAACACCATATATTTT. It translates to CASSQYGNTIYF.

This clonotype was found a few times. This chain joins TRBV6-5 and TRBJ1-5; maybe TRBD1 (5 bases). This CDR3 is 15 amino acids long. Looked up from germline, CDR1 is MNHEY and CDR2 is SVGAGI. V lost 0 bases and J lost 3, with 9 bases in between. As DNA, the CDR3 is TGTGCCAGCAGTTACTCTCCGGGACCCAATCAGCCCCAGCATTTT. Its protein product is CASSYSPGPNQPQHF.

This clonotype was seen ten or more times. This chain connects TRBV11-2 to TRBJ2-2, with D uncertain. The V end was cut by 6 bases, the J end by 4 bases, with 6 bases between. This CDR3 is 12 amino acids long. The germline V gene encodes CDR1 SGHAT and CDR2 FQNNGV. The CDR3 coding sequence is TGTGCCAGCAGACAATCCACCGGGGAGCTGTTTTTT. Translation: CASRQSTGELFF.

This clonotype was detected ten times or more. The CDR3 region is CSVPTGVSGNTIYF. Here the CDR3 DNA reads TGCAGTGTTCCGACAGGGGTCTCTGGAAACACCATATATTTT. V usage is TRBV20-1 and J usage is TRBJ1-3; 8 bases match TRBD1. This CDR3 has 14 amino acids. V lost 7 bases, J lost 0 bases, and 5 bases stayed unmatched. CDR1 and CDR2 from the germline V gene are DFQATT and SNEGSKA (reference sequence).

This clonotype was found many times. The chain carries TRBV19 and TRBJ1-2; 7 bases match TRBD1. With V trimmed by 4 bases and J by 0 bases, 5 bases remained unmatched. The V gene's germline CDR1 is LNHDA and CDR2 SQIVND (reference sequence). This CDR3 has 15 residues. The CDR3 DNA reads TGTGCCAGTAGTAAGGGACAGACCTCTAACTATGGCTACACCTTC. Its protein is CASSKGQTSNYGYTF.

This clonotype was counted many times. This chain links TRBV5-1 with TRBJ1-1, with unresolved D. Germline V gives CDR1 SGHRS, CDR2 YFSETQ. V lost 6 bases and J 1 base, leaving 19 bases between the germline ends. The CDR3 is 16 amino acids. CDR3 sequence (DNA): TGCGCCAGCATCTTAAATTTAGGACGGCAGAACACTGAAGCTTTCTTT. The encoded protein is CASILNLGRQNTEAFF.

Concerning this clonotype: This could be a read error, since a much larger clone is one nucleotide away. The chain employs TRBV5-4 and TRBJ2-3; TRBD2 is a possible D gene (6 bases). This CDR3 contains 15 residues. V lost 3 bases to trimming and J lost 4 bases, with 15 bases between them. Germline CDR1 reads SGHNT; CDR2 reads YYREEE (reference sequence). This chain's CDR3 is CASSSPRLDADTQYF. CDR3 nucleotide sequence: TGTGCCAGCAGCTCGCCCCGACTAGACGCAGATACGCAGTATTTT.

This clonotype has only a few counts. The chain combines TRBV7-9 with TRBJ2-3; D ambiguous. Trimming removed 3 bases at V and 1 base at J, with 11 bases between. The CDR3 covers 15 residues. Germline lookup yields CDR1 SEHNR and CDR2 FQNEAQ (reference sequence). CDR3 protein: CASSFNLVGTDTQYF. CDR3 bases: TGTGCCAGCAGCTTTAACTTAGTAGGCACAGATACGCAGTATTTT.

This sequence joins TRBV6-6 and TRBJ2-3, with D unresolved. CDR1 MNHNY and CDR2 SVGAGI come from the germline V gene (reference sequence). V lost 5 bases and J lost 1, with 7 bases in between. This CDR3 comprises 13 residues. As DNA, the CDR3 is TGTGCCAGCAGTGCTCGGGGCACAGATACGCAGTATTTT. Translated: CASSARGTDTQYF.